This T cell receptor beta chain comes out of a study of post-analysis software for immune sequencing data. Points from the study as a whole: A handful of TRBV segments were significantly more frequent in patients than in controls. TRBV5-6, TRBV5-1 and TRBV20-1 were among these segments. Same-batch samples co-clustered strongly by F measure. Controls significantly exceeded multiple sclerosis patients in normalized Chao1 diversity.

About this clonotype itself: Antigen unknown.

TCR beta cDNA libraries had unique molecular identifiers. MiXCR was run by TCRdb on the PCR reads, yielding one entry per CDR3 protein. The data show roughly 800,000 distinct CDR3 sequences, approximately 50% seen once. CDR1 is SQVTM, CDR2 ANQGSEA, per germline. The CDR3 extends over 13 amino acids. Sequencing input: blood. This receptor was obtained from a girl under 18 with multiple sclerosis. The gene calls are TRBV29-1 and TRBJ1-6; D is ambiguous. DNA of the CDR3: TGCGCGTCCAGGAGCTCCTATAATTCACCCCTCCACTTT. This sequence encodes CASRSSYNSPLHF.